The present TCR beta chain was sequenced within a study of T cell responses to AZD1222 COVID-19 vaccine. Some clones are missing from TCRdb's copy, which holds only in-frame ones; the method was immunoSEQ multiplex PCR. The repertoire holds about 110,000 clones, about 88% seen once, with under 20% in the top ten. V was pared by 1 base and J by 10 bases, with 13 bases between. The CDR3 loop spans 14 amino acids. The germline V gene encodes CDR1 SGHTA and CDR2 FQGNSA. This clone was seen once. This sequence was found in an adult in good health. Sample: peripheral blood, taken on day 0 of AZD1222 vaccination. The rearrangement links TRBV7-2 to TRBJ1-4; TRBD1 might be the D (6 bases). CDR3 coding DNA: TGTGCCAGCAGCTTAGTTAGGGGGGCGGCAAAACTGTTTTTT. Encoded protein: CASSLVRGAAKLFF.